This is a list of T cell receptor beta chains from one sample in a study of T cell responses to AZD1222 COVID-19 vaccine. Measured with immunoSEQ multiplex PCR; TCRdb has only the in-frame clones, and not every one. This sample yields approximately 150,000 clones, of which 85% to 90% are seen a single time; around 4.5% belongs to the top ten. The sample consisted of peripheral blood, taken 28 days after the second dose of the MenACWY control vaccine. Receptors were obtained from an adult who received the MenACWY meningococcal vaccine as a control. Each CDR3 is given with its conserved first and last residue. D genes are given only for firm matches. Only part of the rows carry a size: once, few, many, or a class if the clone is expanded.

V: TRBV3-1/TRBV3-2
J: TRBJ1-5
D: .
size: .
DNA: TGTGCCAGCAGCCAAGGAGGGTTGGACAATCAGCCCCAGCATTTT
CDR3: CASSQGGLDNQPQHF

V: TRBV7-9
J: TRBJ1-1
D: .
size: .
DNA: TGTGCCAGCAGCTCCGAGGCGGTCACTGAAGCTTTCTTT
CDR3: CASSSEAVTEAFF

V: TRBV5-1
J: TRBJ2-6
D: .
size: .
DNA: TGCGCCAGCAGCTTGGTTGGCGACGTCCTGACTTTC
CDR3: CASSLVGDVLTF

V: TRBV7-9
J: TRBJ1-4
D: .
size: .
DNA: TGTGCCAGCAGCTATCAGGGGTTCAGGGAAAAACTGTTTTTT
CDR3: CASSYQGFREKLFF

V: TRBV24-1
J: TRBJ2-1
D: .
size: .
DNA: TGTGCCACCAGCGGGACGGCTTCCTACAATGAGCAGTTCTTC
CDR3: CATSGTASYNEQFF

V: TRBV5-6
J: TRBJ1-2
D: TRBD1
size: .
DNA: TGTGCCAGCAGCTTGGTGGCGACAGGGGGCTATGGCTACACCTTC
CDR3: CASSLVATGGYGYTF

V: TRBV7-8
J: TRBJ2-1
D: TRBD2
size: .
DNA: TGTGCCAGCAGCGGATTAGCGGGAGGGCCCCCCCCAAGGACCTACAATGAGCAGTTCTTC
CDR3: CASSGLAGGPPPRTYNEQFF

V: TRBV6-5
J: TRBJ1-4
D: .
size: .
DNA: TGTGCCAGCACCGTTAGGCACGAAAAACTGTTTTTT
CDR3: CASTVRHEKLFF

V: TRBV29-1
J: TRBJ2-7
D: .
size: .
DNA: TGCAGCGTTGCTCCCGACGGCTACGAGCAGTACTTC
CDR3: CSVAPDGYEQYF

V: TRBV10-3
J: TRBJ1-6
D: .
size: .
DNA: TGTGCCATCAGTTCAGGGGAACGCTCACCCCTCCACTTT
CDR3: CAISSGERSPLHF

V: TRBV19
J: TRBJ2-1
D: TRBD2
size: .
DNA: TGTGCCAGTAGTAAAAGCGGGAGCTCCTACAATGAGCAGTTCTTC
CDR3: CASSKSGSSYNEQFF

V: TRBV6-1
J: TRBJ2-2
D: TRBD1
size: .
DNA: TGTGCCAGCAGCTTGGGGACAGGGGGGACCGGGGAGCTGTTTTTT
CDR3: CASSLGTGGTGELFF

V: TRBV2
J: TRBJ2-5
D: .
size: .
DNA: TGTGCCAGTGACAACCAAGAGACCCAGTACTTC
CDR3: CASDNQETQYF

V: TRBV19
J: TRBJ2-7
D: .
size: .
DNA: TGTGCCAGTAGTATCGGGACGGGATCCTACGAGCAGTACTTC
CDR3: CASSIGTGSYEQYF

V: TRBV3-1/TRBV3-2
J: TRBJ1-2
D: .
size: .
DNA: TGTGCCAGCAGCCCCGGAGGGGGGGTGAACTATGGCTACACCTTC
CDR3: CASSPGGGVNYGYTF

V: TRBV7-2
J: TRBJ2-7
D: .
size: .
DNA: TGTGCCAGCAGCTTAAGTGCGGGTGCGATATGGGCCTACGAGCAGTACTTC
CDR3: CASSLSAGAIWAYEQYF

V: TRBV9
J: TRBJ2-2
D: TRBD2
size: .
DNA: TGTGCCAGCAGCCGGGCGGGAGCGAGCACCGGGGAGCTGTTTTTT
CDR3: CASSRAGASTGELFF

V: TRBV5-4
J: TRBJ2-5
D: .
size: .
DNA: TGTGCCAGCAGCCTCCCCGGGGCCGGCGGAGAGACCCAGTACTTC
CDR3: CASSLPGAGGETQYF

V: TRBV5-1
J: TRBJ2-1
D: .
size: .
DNA: TGCGCCAGCAGCCTCGTCGCGAACAATGAGCAGTTCTTC
CDR3: CASSLVANNEQFF

V: TRBV12-3/TRBV12-4
J: TRBJ1-5
D: .
size: once
DNA: TGTGCCAGCAGTTCAGATAGCAATCAGCCCCAGCATTTT
CDR3: CASSSDSNQPQHF

V: TRBV19
J: TRBJ1-5
D: .
size: few
DNA: TGTGCCAGTAGTACGAATAGCAATCAGCCCCAGCATTTT
CDR3: CASSTNSNQPQHF

V: TRBV3-1/TRBV3-2
J: TRBJ2-7
D: TRBD1
size: .
DNA: TGTGCCAGCAGGGCGAAGGGACAGGGTGACTACGAGCAGTACTTC
CDR3: CASRAKGQGDYEQYF

V: TRBV5-1
J: TRBJ2-5
D: .
size: once
DNA: TGCGCCAGCAGCTTGGATGTCAGACAAGAGACCCAGTACTTC
CDR3: CASSLDVRQETQYF

V: TRBV30
J: TRBJ1-2
D: .
size: .
DNA: TGTGCCTGGAGCCAGGGCGCCTATGGCTACACCTTC
CDR3: CAWSQGAYGYTF

V: TRBV23-1
J: TRBJ1-3
D: TRBD1
size: .
DNA: TGCGCCTTCGTGACAGGGTTCGACGGTGGAAACACCATATATTTT
CDR3: CAFVTGFDGGNTIYF

V: TRBV4-1
J: TRBJ1-2
D: .
size: .
DNA: TGCGCCAGCAGCCTTACACCTGACCCAAACTATGGCTACACCTTC
CDR3: CASSLTPDPNYGYTF

V: TRBV27
J: TRBJ2-7
D: TRBD2
size: .
DNA: TGTGCCAGCAGTTCCCTAACCTCACTAGCGGGTACGAGAAACGAGCAGTACTTC
CDR3: CASSSLTSLAGTRNEQYF